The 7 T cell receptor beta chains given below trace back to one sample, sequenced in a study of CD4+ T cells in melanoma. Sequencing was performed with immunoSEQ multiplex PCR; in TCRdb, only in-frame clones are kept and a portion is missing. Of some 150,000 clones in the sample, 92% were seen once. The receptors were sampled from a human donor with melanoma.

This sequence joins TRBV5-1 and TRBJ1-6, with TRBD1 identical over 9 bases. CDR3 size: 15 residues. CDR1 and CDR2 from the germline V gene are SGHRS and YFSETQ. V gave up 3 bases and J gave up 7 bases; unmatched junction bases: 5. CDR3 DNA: TGCGCCAGCAGCTCGGGACAGGGTAACAATTCACCCCTCCACTTT. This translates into CASSSGQGNNSPLHF.

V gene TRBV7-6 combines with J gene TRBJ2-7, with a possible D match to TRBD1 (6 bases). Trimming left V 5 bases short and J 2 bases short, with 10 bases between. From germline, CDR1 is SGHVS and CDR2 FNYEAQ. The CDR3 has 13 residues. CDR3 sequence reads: CASSTRGAYEQYF. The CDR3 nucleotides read TGTGCCAGCAGCACCAGGGGAGCCTACGAGCAGTACTTC.

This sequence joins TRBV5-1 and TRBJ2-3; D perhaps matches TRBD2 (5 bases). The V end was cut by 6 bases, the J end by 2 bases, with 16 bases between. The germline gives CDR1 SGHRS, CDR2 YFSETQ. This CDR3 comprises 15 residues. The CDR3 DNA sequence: TGCGCCAGCATTCTAGGCAGCGGCCTCACAGATACGCAGTATTTT. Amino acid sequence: CASILGSGLTDTQYF.

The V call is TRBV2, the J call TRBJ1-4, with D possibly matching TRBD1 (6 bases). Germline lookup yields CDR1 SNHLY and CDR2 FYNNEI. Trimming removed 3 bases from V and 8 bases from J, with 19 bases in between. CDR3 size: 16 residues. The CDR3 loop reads CASSDILGAPREKLFF. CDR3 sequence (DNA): TGTGCCAGCAGTGACATATTGGGGGCTCCGCGGGAAAAACTGTTTTTT. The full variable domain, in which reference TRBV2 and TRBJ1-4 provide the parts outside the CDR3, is EPEVTQTPSHQVTQMGQEVILRCVPISNHLYFYWYRQILGQKVEFLVSFYNNEISEKSEIFDDQFSVERPDGSNFTLKIRSTKLEDSAMYFCASSDILGAPREKLFFGSGTQLSVL.

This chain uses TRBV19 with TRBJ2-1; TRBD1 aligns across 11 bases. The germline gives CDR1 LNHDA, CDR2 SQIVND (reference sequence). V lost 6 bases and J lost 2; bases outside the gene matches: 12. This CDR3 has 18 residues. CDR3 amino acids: CASRPGQGGSLAYNEQFF. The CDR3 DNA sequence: TGTGCCAGTAGGCCGGGACAGGGGGGGTCCCTTGCCTACAATGAGCAGTTCTTC.

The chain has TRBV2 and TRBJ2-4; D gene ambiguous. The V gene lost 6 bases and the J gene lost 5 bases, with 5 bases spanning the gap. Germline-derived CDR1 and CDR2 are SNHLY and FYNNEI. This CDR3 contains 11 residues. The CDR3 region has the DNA TGTGCCAGCAGGGAGCAAAACATTCAGTACTTC. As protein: CASREQNIQYF.

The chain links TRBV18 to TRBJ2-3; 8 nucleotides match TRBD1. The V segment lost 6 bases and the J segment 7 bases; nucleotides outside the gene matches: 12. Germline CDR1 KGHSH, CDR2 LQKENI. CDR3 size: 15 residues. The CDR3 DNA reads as TGTGCCAGCTCCCCGACAGGGGACCCAGGAAATACGCAGTATTTT. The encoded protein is CASSPTGDPGNTQYF.